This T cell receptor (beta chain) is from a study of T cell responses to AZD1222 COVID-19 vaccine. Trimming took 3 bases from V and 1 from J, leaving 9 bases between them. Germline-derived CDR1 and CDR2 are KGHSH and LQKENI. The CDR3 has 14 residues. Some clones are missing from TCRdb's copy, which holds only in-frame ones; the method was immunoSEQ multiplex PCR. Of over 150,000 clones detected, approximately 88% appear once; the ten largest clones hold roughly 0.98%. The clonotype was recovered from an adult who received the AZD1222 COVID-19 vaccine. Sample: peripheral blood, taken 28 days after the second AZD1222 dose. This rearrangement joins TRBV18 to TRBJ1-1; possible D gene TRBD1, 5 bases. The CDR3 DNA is TGTGCCAGCTCACCGGGGACGGAGAACACTGAAGCTTTCTTT. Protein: CASSPGTENTEAFF.